Listed below are T cell receptor beta chains from one sample, sequenced in a study of PD-L1 blockade in urothelial cancer. Here immunoSEQ multiplex PCR was the method, and the copy in TCRdb shows in-frame clones only, minus some. The data show tens of thousands of clones, 85% seen once. Specimen: PBMCs, collected around atezolizumab (anti-PD-L1) treatment. These TCRs come from a man in his 70s with urothelial cancer. Each CDR3 is given with its conserved first and last residue. D genes are given only for firm matches. Clone sizes are given selectively: once, few, many, or a class where the clone is expanded.

CDR3: CASSPRTSGSYEQYF
DNA: TGCGCCAGCAGCCCCCGAACTAGCGGCTCCTACGAGCAGTACTTC
D: TRBD2
V: TRBV4-1
J: TRBJ2-7
size: few

CDR3: CASSQGASGSYGYTF
DNA: TGCGCCAGCAGCCAAGGGGCTTCAGGCAGCTATGGCTACACCTTC
D: .
V: TRBV4-1
J: TRBJ1-2
size: .

CDR3: CASSYRATGYETQYF
DNA: TGTGCCAGCAGTTACCGAGCGACAGGGTACGAGACCCAGTACTTC
D: TRBD1
V: TRBV6-6
J: TRBJ2-5
size: .

CDR3: CASSPSPGEGANVLTF
DNA: TGTGCCAGCTCACCATCTCCAGGGGAGGGGGCCAACGTCCTGACTTTC
D: .
V: TRBV18
J: TRBJ2-6
size: .

CDR3: CASRGGNTGELFF
DNA: TGTGCCAGCAGGGGGGGGAACACCGGGGAGCTGTTTTTT
D: .
V: TRBV27
J: TRBJ2-2
size: .

CDR3: CASSQRTAPLEQFF
DNA: TGTGCCAGCAGCCAAAGGACAGCTCCCCTTGAGCAGTTCTTC
D: .
V: TRBV14
J: TRBJ2-1
size: .

CDR3: CASSEGGNGAGELFF
DNA: TGTGCCAGCAGTGAAGGAGGGAATGGGGCCGGGGAGCTGTTTTTT
D: .
V: TRBV2
J: TRBJ2-2
size: .

CDR3: CASSLDRDRGRHNTGELFF
DNA: TGTGCCAGCTCACTCGACCGGGACAGGGGGCGGCACAACACCGGGGAGCTGTTTTTT
D: TRBD1
V: TRBV18
J: TRBJ2-2
size: .

CDR3: CASSYSSSGRLNEQFF
DNA: TGTGCCAGCAGTTACTCGTCTAGCGGGAGACTCAATGAGCAGTTCTTC
D: TRBD2
V: TRBV6-5
J: TRBJ2-1
size: .

CDR3: CASSEEPPGLADVLRREQYF
DNA: TGCGCCAGCAGTGAGGAACCCCCGGGACTAGCGGACGTTCTCAGACGCGAGCAGTACTTC
D: TRBD2
V: TRBV10-2
J: TRBJ2-7
size: .

CDR3: CASSPLGTANEKLFF
DNA: TGTGCCAGCAGCCCCCTGGGGACAGCTAATGAAAAACTGTTTTTT
D: TRBD1
V: TRBV6-1
J: TRBJ1-4
size: .

CDR3: CASSLDDRGHTF
DNA: TGTGCCAGCAGCTTGGATGACAGGGGGCACACCTTC
D: TRBD1
V: TRBV5-4
J: TRBJ1-2
size: .

CDR3: CASSLILAGSYNEQFF
DNA: TGTGCCAGCAGCTTAATCCTAGCGGGATCCTACAATGAGCAGTTCTTC
D: TRBD2
V: TRBV7-6
J: TRBJ2-1
size: .

CDR3: CASSQSSSGDEQFF
DNA: TGCGCCAGCAGTCAATCGTCTAGCGGGGATGAGCAGTTCTTC
D: TRBD2
V: TRBV23-1
J: TRBJ2-1
size: .

CDR3: CASSPPSGRNNEQFF
DNA: TGCGCCAGCAGCCCTCCTAGCGGAAGAAACAATGAGCAGTTCTTC
D: TRBD2
V: TRBV5-1
J: TRBJ2-1
size: .

CDR3: CASSLGWASGSTAYEQYF
DNA: TGTGCCAGCAGCTTGGGATGGGCTAGCGGGAGTACCGCCTACGAGCAGTACTTC
D: TRBD2
V: TRBV5-6
J: TRBJ2-7
size: .

CDR3: CASSLRGAGTDTQYF
DNA: TGTGCCAGCAGCTTAAGAGGGGCGGGAACAGATACGCAGTATTTT
D: .
V: TRBV7-2
J: TRBJ2-3
size: .

CDR3: CASSIDRTTEAFF
DNA: TGTGCCAGTAGTATTGACAGGACCACTGAAGCTTTCTTT
D: .
V: TRBV19
J: TRBJ1-1
size: .

CDR3: CASSSGFSGNTIYF
DNA: TGTGCCAGCAGCTCAGGGTTCTCTGGAAACACCATATATTTT
D: .
V: TRBV16
J: TRBJ1-3
size: .

CDR3: CASSKATSGLLNTGELFF
DNA: TGTGCCAGCAGCAAAGCGACTAGCGGTCTTCTGAACACCGGGGAGCTGTTTTTT
D: .
V: TRBV21-1
J: TRBJ2-2
size: .

CDR3: CASSGLGAGFHEQYF
DNA: TGTGCCAGCAGCGGCCTCGGGGCGGGATTCCACGAGCAGTACTTC
D: .
V: TRBV7-9
J: TRBJ2-7
size: .

CDR3: CASSLLISGYEQYF
DNA: TGTGCCAGCAGCTTGCTCATTTCCGGCTACGAGCAGTACTTC
D: .
V: TRBV11-2
J: TRBJ2-7
size: once

CDR3: CASSPTGSYGYTF
DNA: TGTGCCAGCAGTCCGACGGGGAGCTATGGCTACACCTTC
D: .
V: TRBV6-1
J: TRBJ1-2
size: .

CDR3: CASSTGDLIYEQYF
DNA: TGTGCCAGTAGTACGGGAGACCTTATCTACGAGCAGTACTTC
D: .
V: TRBV19
J: TRBJ2-7
size: .

CDR3: CASSLSGLAGDGETQYF
DNA: TGTGCCAGCAGTTTATCCGGACTAGCGGGAGATGGGGAGACCCAGTACTTC
D: TRBD2
V: TRBV28
J: TRBJ2-5
size: .

CDR3: CASSSPTGKVNEQFF
DNA: TGTGCCAGCAGTTCACCCACCGGGAAAGTCAATGAGCAGTTCTTC
D: .
V: TRBV28
J: TRBJ2-1
size: .

CDR3: CASSFMGQGNEQFF
DNA: TGTGCCAGCAGCTTTATGGGACAGGGGAATGAGCAGTTCTTC
D: TRBD1
V: TRBV7-3
J: TRBJ2-1
size: .

CDR3: CASSRGHEASPLHF
DNA: TGTGCCAGCAGTCGCGGACATGAAGCCTCACCCCTCCACTTT
D: .
V: TRBV27
J: TRBJ1-6
size: .

CDR3: CASSVPREGFNYGYTF
DNA: TGTGCCAGCAGCGTACCCCGGGAGGGCTTTAACTATGGCTACACCTTC
D: .
V: TRBV9
J: TRBJ1-2
size: .

CDR3: CASSLGRGSTEAFF
DNA: TGTGCCAGCTCACTAGGGAGGGGGAGCACTGAAGCTTTCTTT
D: .
V: TRBV18
J: TRBJ1-1
size: .

CDR3: CASSPGLADSYEQYF
DNA: TGTGCCAGCTCACCCGGACTAGCGGACTCCTACGAGCAGTACTTC
D: TRBD2
V: TRBV18
J: TRBJ2-7
size: .

CDR3: CASSLGTENTEAFF
DNA: TGTGCCAGCAGCTTAGGGACAGAGAACACTGAAGCTTTCTTT
D: .
V: TRBV7-6
J: TRBJ1-1
size: .

CDR3: CASSLWGDEQFF
DNA: TGTGCCAGCAGCTTATGGGGGGATGAGCAGTTCTTC
D: .
V: TRBV7-9
J: TRBJ2-1
size: once

CDR3: CASSFRRGTGDTEAFF
DNA: TGTGCCAGCAGCTTTCGTCGAGGGACAGGGGACACTGAAGCTTTCTTT
D: TRBD1
V: TRBV5-6
J: TRBJ1-1
size: .

CDR3: CASSLRPTGTGYNEQFF
DNA: TGTGCCAGCAGCTTACGGCCCACAGGAACGGGCTACAATGAGCAGTTCTTC
D: .
V: TRBV5-4
J: TRBJ2-1
size: .

CDR3: CASSIWIGDSYQPQHF
DNA: TGTGCCAGTAGTATCTGGATTGGGGACAGTTATCAGCCCCAGCATTTT
D: TRBD1
V: TRBV19
J: TRBJ1-5
size: .

CDR3: CASSPSQGGGQETQYF
DNA: TGCGCCAGCAGCCCCTCACAGGGTGGAGGCCAAGAGACCCAGTACTTC
D: .
V: TRBV4-1
J: TRBJ2-5
size: .

CDR3: CASSSTGLSEAFF
DNA: TGTGCCAGCAGCTCTACAGGGTTATCTGAAGCTTTCTTT
D: .
V: TRBV11-3
J: TRBJ1-1
size: .

CDR3: CAWSIPGTGEGETQYF
DNA: TGTGCCTGGAGTATCCCCGGGACAGGGGAGGGGGAGACCCAGTACTTC
D: TRBD1
V: TRBV30
J: TRBJ2-5
size: few

CDR3: CAISASGLAGAGANVLTF
DNA: TGTGCCATCAGTGCTTCGGGACTAGCGGGAGCTGGGGCCAACGTCCTGACTTTC
D: TRBD2
V: TRBV10-3
J: TRBJ2-6
size: .